The clone carrying this T cell receptor beta chain has ten or more counts. Antigen: not known. Template switching created a universal primer site, and the cDNA included unique molecular identifiers. Via MiXCR, TCRdb re-called the 5' RACE reads, giving one row per CDR3 protein. The table has about 430,000 distinct CDR3 sequences, roughly 18% seen once; the top ten hold 12%. The data derive from a study of identical twins. Overall study findings and caveats: Analyses of zero insertions could be partly confounded by invariant MAIT and iNKT cells. Twins showed weaker excess sharing in their beta out-of-frame sequences. It was cross-sectional statistical analysis, not following the same donors, that the conclusions relied on.

The CDR3 has 14 amino acids. The J segment lost 3 bases and the V segment lost 6 bases, leaving 5 bases of the junction unmatched. The clonotype was recovered from a man between 50 and 59 years old in good health. Sequencing was performed on naive T cells sorted from blood. The chain uses TRBV12-3 or TRBV12-4 and TRBJ1-5, with 7 bases aligning to TRBD1. The CDR3 reads CASSQGQPNQPQHF. CDR3 nucleotide sequence: TGTGCCAGCAGCCAGGGACAGCCCAATCAGCCCCAGCATTTT.